This passage covers 4 T cell receptor beta chains from one sample sequenced in a study of identical twins. Via MiXCR, TCRdb re-called the 5' RACE reads, giving one row per CDR3 protein. In the table there are a few hundred thousand distinct CDR3 sequences, approximately 15% of which are singletons. These same records also appear under a second study, on yellow fever vaccine responses in identical twins.

The sequenced sample consisted of CD4+ T cells sorted from blood. These receptors were collected from a woman between 18 and 29 years old in good health.

Here the CDR3 reads CATSGPGYSGANVLTF. DNA of the CDR3: TGTGCCACCAGCGGGCCGGGATACTCTGGGGCCAACGTCCTGACTTTC. The V gene is TRBV15, the J gene TRBJ2-6, with D possibly matching TRBD2 (5 bases). V dropped 5 bases and J dropped 0 bases, with 11 bases sitting between them. CDR3 length: 16 residues. Germline V lookup: CDR1 LNHNV, CDR2 YYDKDF (reference sequence).

The chain has TRBV2 and TRBJ1-6; D is ambiguous. Germline assignment: CDR1 SNHLY and CDR2 FYNNEI. V was pared by 0 bases and J by 7 bases, with 10 bases between. The CDR3 spans 15 residues. CDR3 in amino acids: CASSEALLANSPLHF. CDR3 sequence (DNA): TGTGCCAGCAGTGAAGCGCTTCTAGCGAATTCACCCCTCCACTTT.

The V call is TRBV20-1, the J call TRBJ2-7, with TRBD2 matching 8 bases. The CDR3 covers 15 residues. Germline V CDR1 and CDR2: DFQATT, SNEGSKA (reference sequence). The ends lost 5 bases at V and 0 bases at J; junction bases unmatched: 9. The CDR3 loop reads CSALSGGLSSYEQYF. The CDR3 DNA is TGCAGTGCTTTGAGCGGGGGTTTGAGCTCCTACGAGCAGTACTTC.

In its sample, this clonotype was seen a few times. The chain is built from TRBV5-1 and TRBJ2-3; D remains unclear. This CDR3 has 15 residues. The germline CDR1 and CDR2 sequences are SGHRS and YFSETQ. Between the trimmed V and J ends, which lost 3 bases and 1 base, there was a span of 12 bases. CDR3 in DNA: TGCGCCAGCAGCTCAGGTGGATCCGGCACAGATACGCAGTATTTT. Translated, it gives CASSSGGSGTDTQYF. Drawing the rest from reference TRBV5-1 and TRBJ2-3, the complete variable domain is KAGVTQTPRYLIKTRGQQVTLSCSPISGHRSVSWYQQTPGQGLQFLFEYFSETQRNKGNFPGRFSGRQFSNSRSEMNVSTLELGDSALYLCASSSGGSGTDTQYFGPGTRLTVL.